One and the same sample provided the 26 T cell receptor beta chains below, sequenced in a study of graft-versus-host responses after intestinal transplantation. The antigens of these receptors remain unknown. Sequencing was performed with immunoSEQ multiplex PCR; in TCRdb, only in-frame clones are kept and a portion is missing. The sample consists of about 92,000 clones, around nine tenths of them appearing once. The sample was unstimulated CD8+ T cells sorted from spleen or lymph node cells, taken before intestinal transplant. All receptors derive from a human donor who received an intestinal transplant.

The J gene is TRBJ1-6, the V gene TRBV27, with 9 nucleotides matching TRBD1. V shed 3 bases, J shed 8 bases, and the junction held 5 bases outside the gene matches. The CDR3 runs to 15 residues. Germline-derived CDR1 and CDR2 are MNHEY and SMNVEV (reference sequence). CDR3 loop: CASSFVTGGHSPLHF. The CDR3, as DNA: TGTGCCAGCAGTTTTGTGACAGGGGGGCATTCACCCCTCCACTTT.

The chain combines TRBV5-4 with TRBJ2-5; D gene ambiguous. V lost 2 bases, J lost 6 bases, and 11 bases lay in between. The CDR3 has 13 residues. Germline V gives CDR1 SGHNT, CDR2 YYREEE (reference sequence). The CDR3 DNA reads as TGTGCCAGCAGCTTCTTTGGTCGGAAGACCCAGTACTTC. This codes for CASSFFGRKTQYF.

The chain links TRBV19 to TRBJ2-7, with 7 positions matching TRBD2. Looked up from germline, CDR1 is LNHDA and CDR2 is SQIVND (reference sequence). J gave up 2 bases and V 6 bases, and 10 bases lay outside the gene matches. The CDR3 is made up of 15 amino acids. The CDR3 coding sequence is TGTGCCAGTAGCCATGGCCTAGCGGTGACCTACGAGCAGTACTTC. This codes for CASSHGLAVTYEQYF.

The rearrangement links TRBV7-7 to TRBJ2-1, with TRBD2 matching 7 bases. From germline, CDR1 is SSHAT and CDR2 FNYEAQ (reference sequence). Trimming removed 1 base from V and 7 bases from J; junction bases left unmatched: 1. CDR3 length: 13 residues. CDR3 protein: CASSLERDNEQFF. CDR3 bases: TGTGCCAGCAGCTTAGAGCGGGATAATGAGCAGTTCTTC.

This clone was counted a single time. This chain connects TRBV5-4 to TRBJ2-1; 9 nucleotides line up with TRBD2. V shed 1 base and J 5 bases; nucleotides not matched to a gene: 4. The CDR3 is 15 amino acids. Germline CDR1 reads SGHNT; CDR2 reads YYREEE (reference sequence). The CDR3 region has the DNA TGTGCCAGCAGCTTGTCAGCGGGGGGCGACAATGAGCAGTTCTTC. Protein: CASSLSAGGDNEQFF.

The chain recombines TRBV13 with TRBJ2-2, with 7 bases lining up with TRBD2. CDR1 PRHDT and CDR2 FYEKMQ come from the germline V gene (reference sequence). There are 15 residues in the CDR3. Trimming took 5 bases from V and 1 from J; bases not matched to a gene: 4. DNA for the CDR3: TGTGCCAGCAGCCTTCTAGCGGAGAACACCGGGGAGCTGTTTTTT. It yields the protein CASSLLAENTGELFF.

The V gene is TRBV7-3, the J gene TRBJ2-6; 8 bases align to TRBD2. The CDR3 length is 17 residues. V trimming: 2 bases; J trimming: 0 bases; junction bases outside the gene matches: 3. From germline, CDR1 is SGHTA and CDR2 FQGTGA. The CDR3 coding sequence is TGTGCCAGCAGCTTACGGGAGGGCCACTCTGGGGCCAACGTCCTGACTTTC. Translating gives CASSLREGHSGANVLTF.

This clone was detected only once. In DNA, the CDR3 is TGTGCCAGCAGTGAAGTCGGGGGGCCTTTCCCCTACGAGCAGTACTTC. It encodes CASSEVGGPFPYEQYF. The chain employs TRBV6-1 and TRBJ2-7; a weak D match, TRBD2 (7 bases). Trimming took 1 base from V and 2 from J, leaving 15 bases between them. The CDR3 sequence is 16 residues long. CDR1 is MNHNS and CDR2 is SASEGT in the germline V gene.

V usage is TRBV19 and J usage is TRBJ2-5; D is unresolved. This CDR3 has 14 residues. The V gene lost 3 bases and the J gene lost 5 bases, with 13 bases spanning the gap. From germline, CDR1 is LNHDA and CDR2 SQIVND (reference sequence). CDR3 DNA sequence: TGTGCCAGTAGTATTGATCGGAGAAGGGAGACCCAGTACTTC. This sequence encodes CASSIDRRRETQYF.

The chain carries TRBV6-4 and TRBJ2-3; 14 bases match TRBD2. Germline assignment: CDR1 MRHNA and CDR2 SNTAGT. There are 15 residues in the CDR3. V was clipped by 4 bases and J by 4 bases; unmatched bases: 1. CDR3 residues: CASSATSGGADTQYF. The CDR3 coding sequence is TGTGCCAGCAGTGCGACTAGCGGGGGGGCAGATACGCAGTATTTT.

This chain links TRBV13 with TRBJ2-1, with TRBD1 matching over 12 bases. Unmatched junction bases numbered 8, after V lost 3 bases and J lost 8 bases. Germline assignment: CDR1 PRHDT and CDR2 FYEKMQ (reference sequence). CDR3 length: 16 amino acids. The CDR3 region has the DNA TGTGCCAGCAGCTTCGGGACAGGGGGCTTATTGGATGAGCAGTTCTTC. It specifies CASSFGTGGLLDEQFF.

V gene TRBV19 combines with J gene TRBJ2-1, with D perhaps matching TRBD2 (6 bases). V lost 6 bases to trimming and J lost 6 bases, with 18 bases between them. The CDR3 spans 15 residues. The germline CDR1 and CDR2 sequences are LNHDA and SQIVND (reference sequence). CDR3 nucleotide sequence: TGTGCCAGTAGCCCTGCGGGACTGGGGCCCAATGAGCAGTTCTTC. This codes for CASSPAGLGPNEQFF. Full variable domain (missing parts from reference TRBV19 and TRBJ2-1): DGGITQSPKYLFRKEGQNVTLSCEQNLNHDAMYWYRQDPGQGLRLIYYSQIVNDFQKGDIAEGYSVSREKKESFPLTVTSAQKNPTAFYLCASSPAGLGPNEQFFGPGTRLTVL.

The V call is TRBV2, the J call TRBJ2-1; 10 bases match TRBD2. Germline assignment: CDR1 SNHLY and CDR2 FYNNEI. The CDR3 loop spans 15 amino acids. J gave up 3 bases and V 10 bases, and 9 bases lay outside the gene matches. CDR3 region: CATAPGLAHYNEQFF. For the CDR3, the DNA is TGTGCCACCGCCCCGGGACTAGCGCACTACAATGAGCAGTTCTTC.

V usage is TRBV7-3 and J usage is TRBJ2-3, with D possibly TRBD2 on 7 matching bases. Looked up from germline, CDR1 is SGHTA and CDR2 is FQGTGA. Trimming removed 5 bases at V and 2 bases at J, with 11 bases between. The CDR3 totals 14 residues. The CDR3 nucleotides read TGTGCCAGCAGCCCGGGGGGCACCACAGATACGCAGTATTTT. This encodes CASSPGGTTDTQYF.

V usage is TRBV6-5 and J usage is TRBJ2-2; D remains unclear. Looked up from germline, CDR1 is MNHEY and CDR2 is SVGAGI. This CDR3 is built from 11 residues. The ends were cut back, 8 bases at V and 2 bases at J, with 3 bases in the middle. CDR3 in DNA: TGTGCCAGCGGAAACACCGGGGAGCTGTTTTTT. Amino acids: CASGNTGELFF.

V usage is TRBV29-1 and J usage is TRBJ2-1, with D perhaps matching TRBD1 (5 bases). The CDR3 runs to 15 residues. Per germline, CDR1 SQVTM and CDR2 ANQGSEA. V lost 3 bases and J lost 10, with 22 bases in between. The CDR3 DNA is TGCAGCGTTGATATGTCAGGGTGGCCCCGACGAGAGCAGTTCTTC. Translated, it gives CSVDMSGWPRREQFF.

The chain employs TRBV11-3 and TRBJ2-3; D is unresolved. V was clipped by 4 bases and J by 11 bases, with 10 bases between them. Germline CDR1 reads SGHNT; CDR2 reads YENEEA. The CDR3 is 11 residues long. The CDR3 loop reads CASSSPFEQYF. The CDR3 coding sequence is TGTGCCAGCAGCTCACCCTTCGAGCAGTATTTT.

This clone appeared once. The J gene is TRBJ2-2, the V gene TRBV2; no reliable D call. From germline, CDR1 is SNHLY and CDR2 FYNNEI. This CDR3 contains 11 residues. V was shortened by 11 bases and J by 4 bases, with 8 bases between the two germline ends. CDR3 region: CASYFTGELFF. CDR3 nucleotide sequence: TGTGCCTCCTACTTCACCGGGGAGCTGTTTTTT.

The rearrangement links TRBV6-1 to TRBJ2-1, with D perhaps TRBD1 or TRBD2 (5 bases each). V was cut by 4 bases and J by 5 bases, with 18 bases left in between. The CDR3 contains 16 residues. From germline, CDR1 is MNHNS and CDR2 SASEGT. CDR3 region: CASSADHYGGDNEQFF. CDR3 nucleotide sequence: TGTGCCAGCAGTGCAGACCATTATGGGGGAGACAATGAGCAGTTCTTC.

CDR3 in amino acids: CASSYSGPPYEQYF. The CDR3 region has the DNA TGTGCCAGCAGTTACTCTGGACCACCCTACGAGCAGTACTTC. The genes are TRBV6-6 and TRBJ2-7, with D unresolved. V shed 0 bases and J shed 2 bases, with 8 bases lying between them. The CDR3 sequence is 14 residues long. The V gene's germline CDR1 is MNHNY and CDR2 SVGAGI (reference sequence).

The chain joins TRBV11-2 to TRBJ2-7; no definite D call. CDR3 length: 15 residues. Between the trimmed V and J ends, which lost 1 base and 3 bases, there was a span of 13 bases. Germline CDR1 reads SGHAT; CDR2 reads FQNNGV. CDR3 nucleotide sequence: TGTGCCAGCAGCTTAGTTTCCGACGGGTACTACGAGCAGTACTTC. Protein sequence: CASSLVSDGYYEQYF.

V and J are TRBV6-5 and TRBJ1-2; 7 positions agree with TRBD1. Trimming at V came to 7 bases and at J to 6 bases, leaving 8 bases not matched to a gene. The length of the CDR3 is 13 residues. Germline loops: CDR1 MNHEY, CDR2 SVGAGI. The CDR3: CASTEDTGDGYTF. Written as DNA, the CDR3 is TGTGCCAGCACCGAAGACACAGGGGATGGCTACACCTTC.

The rearrangement uses TRBV13 and TRBJ2-3; 9 nucleotides line up with TRBD2. Germline values: CDR1 PRHDT, CDR2 FYEKMQ (reference sequence). The CDR3 runs 19 residues. V lost 1 base to trimming and J lost 4 bases; unmatched junction nucleotides: 15. The CDR3 loop is CASSLAPWGSGGLADTQYF. In DNA form, the CDR3 reads TGTGCCAGCAGCTTAGCTCCTTGGGGTAGCGGGGGTCTCGCAGATACGCAGTATTTT.

The chain employs TRBV4-1 and TRBJ1-5; weak D call: TRBD1 (5 bases). V shed 0 bases and J shed 3 bases, with 15 bases lying between them. The CDR3 is 17 amino acids. The V gene's germline CDR1 is MGHRA and CDR2 YSYEKL. This CDR3 reads CASSQEAPGLANQPQHF. Here the CDR3 DNA reads TGCGCCAGCAGCCAAGAAGCCCCAGGGTTGGCCAATCAGCCCCAGCATTTT.

V is TRBV10-3 and J is TRBJ1-1; D gene ambiguous. CDR3 length: 14 amino acids. V lost 0 bases to trimming and J lost 1 base, with 6 bases between them. The germline gives CDR1 ENHRY, CDR2 SYGVKD. This CDR3 is CAISESDGNTEAFF. CDR3 nucleotides: TGTGCCATCAGTGAGTCTGATGGGAACACTGAAGCTTTCTTT.

The genes are TRBV5-6 and TRBJ1-2; D ambiguous. The CDR3 runs to 14 residues. Germline V lookup: CDR1 SGHDT, CDR2 YYEEEE. Trimming stripped 7 bases from V and 0 bases from J, with 13 bases between. CDR3 nucleotides: TGTGCCAGCGCCTCGGCAGATACTAACTATGGCTACACCTTC. This sequence encodes CASASADTNYGYTF.